This T cell receptor (beta chain) is drawn from a study of blood T cell repertoires in COVID-19. This clone was detected once. This CDR3 comprises 14 residues. V lost 4 bases to trimming and J lost 5 bases; unmatched junction nucleotides: 5. Germline loops: CDR1 MNHEY, CDR2 SVGAGI. Original data processing: It was from reference gene primer amplification that nucleated cell counts were estimated. Libraries were prepared by immunoSEQ multiplex PCR; TCRdb keeps only in-frame clonotypes and omits some of them. V, J and clone size were drawn from that table, and D and trimming were deduced from the DNA. The data hold about 140,000 clones, with about 90% observed a single time.

Input material: peripheral blood. The chain joins TRBV6-5 to TRBJ1-2; 9 bases line up with TRBD1. The TCR was taken from a woman older than 75 with acute or convalescent COVID-19. CDR3 sequence: CASSSRDRVYGYTF. The DNA of the CDR3 is TGTGCCAGCAGTTCCCGGGACAGGGTGTATGGCTACACCTTC.